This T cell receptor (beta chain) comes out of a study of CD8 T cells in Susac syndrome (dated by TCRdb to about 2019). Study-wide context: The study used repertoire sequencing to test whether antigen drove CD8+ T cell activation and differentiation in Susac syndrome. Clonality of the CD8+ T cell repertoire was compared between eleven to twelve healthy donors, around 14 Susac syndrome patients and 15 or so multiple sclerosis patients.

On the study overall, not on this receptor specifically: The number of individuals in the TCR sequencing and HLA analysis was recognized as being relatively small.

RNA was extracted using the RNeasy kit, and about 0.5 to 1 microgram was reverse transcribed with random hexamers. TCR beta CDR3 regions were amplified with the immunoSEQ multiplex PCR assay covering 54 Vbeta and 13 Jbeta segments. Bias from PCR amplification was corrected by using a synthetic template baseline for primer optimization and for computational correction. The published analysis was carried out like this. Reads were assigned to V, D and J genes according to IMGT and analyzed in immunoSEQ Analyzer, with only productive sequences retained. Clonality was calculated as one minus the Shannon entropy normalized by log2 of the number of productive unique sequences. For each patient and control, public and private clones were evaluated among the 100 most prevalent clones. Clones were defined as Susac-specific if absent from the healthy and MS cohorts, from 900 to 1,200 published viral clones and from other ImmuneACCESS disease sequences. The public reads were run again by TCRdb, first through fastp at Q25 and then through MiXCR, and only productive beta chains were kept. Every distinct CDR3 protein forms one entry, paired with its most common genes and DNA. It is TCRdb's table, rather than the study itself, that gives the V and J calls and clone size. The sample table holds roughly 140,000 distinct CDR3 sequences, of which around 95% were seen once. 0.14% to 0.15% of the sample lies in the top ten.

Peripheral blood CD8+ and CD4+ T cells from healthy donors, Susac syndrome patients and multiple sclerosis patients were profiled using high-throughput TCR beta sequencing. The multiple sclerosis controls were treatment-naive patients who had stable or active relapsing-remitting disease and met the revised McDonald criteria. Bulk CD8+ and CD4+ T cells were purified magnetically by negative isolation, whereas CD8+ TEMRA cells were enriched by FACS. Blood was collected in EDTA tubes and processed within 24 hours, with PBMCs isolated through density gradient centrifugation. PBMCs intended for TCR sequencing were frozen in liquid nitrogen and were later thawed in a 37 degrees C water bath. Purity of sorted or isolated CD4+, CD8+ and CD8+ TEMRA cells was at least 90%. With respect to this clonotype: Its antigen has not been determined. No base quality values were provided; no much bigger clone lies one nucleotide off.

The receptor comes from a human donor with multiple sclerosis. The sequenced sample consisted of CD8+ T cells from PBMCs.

The bases are TGTGCCAGCAGTGCTATGGGGGGGGTCTCCTACGAGCAGTACTTC. The resulting protein is CASSAMGGVSYEQYF. The sequence links TRBV27 to TRBJ2-7; TRBD2 aligns with 7 central bases. The germline V gene encodes CDR1 MNHEY and CDR2 SMNVEV (reference sequence). V ends up 5 bases short and J 0 bases short, with an unmatched junction base count of 7. Its CDR3 holds 15 amino acids, cysteine through phenylalanine. CDR3 DNA only is kept here, 45 bases in frame from base 1.